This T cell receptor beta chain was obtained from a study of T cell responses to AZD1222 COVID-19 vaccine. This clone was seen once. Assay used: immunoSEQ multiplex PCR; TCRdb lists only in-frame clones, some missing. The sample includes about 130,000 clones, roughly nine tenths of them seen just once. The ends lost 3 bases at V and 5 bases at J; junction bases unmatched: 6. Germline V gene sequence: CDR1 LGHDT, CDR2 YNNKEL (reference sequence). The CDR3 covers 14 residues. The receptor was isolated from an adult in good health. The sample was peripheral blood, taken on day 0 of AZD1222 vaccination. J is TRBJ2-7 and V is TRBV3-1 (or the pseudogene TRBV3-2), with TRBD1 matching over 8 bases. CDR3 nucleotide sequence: TGTGCCAGCAGCCAGGGACAGGATAACCACGAGCAGTACTTC. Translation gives CASSQGQDNHEQYF.